Presented here are 21 T cell receptor beta chains from one specimen sequenced in a study of T-cell reconstitution after alpha-beta-depleted transplantation in children (dated by TCRdb to 2015 to 2016). Library method: PCR. Sequencing used an Illumina HiSeq 2500. Molecular barcoding was employed in the preparation of TCR libraries, with unique molecular identifiers being used to normalize TCRbeta repertoire quantification. TCRdb trimmed public reads at Q25 via fastp, called clones via MiXCR and kept in-frame beta chains. Here each entry gathers all rows of one CDR3 protein and keeps the most common genes and DNA. The sample data list roughly 190,000 distinct CDR3 sequences, and 14% to 15% of these were observed just once. The ten most abundant clones make up about 13% of the sample. The specimen was PBMCs from the stem cell graft donor, collected from the stem cell graft. The source of these receptors is a human donor who donated a stem cell graft to a child with acute lymphoblastic leukemia.

This clonotype has ten or more counts. The chain employs TRBV28 and TRBJ2-5, with 11 bases that match TRBD2. In germline, CDR1 is MDHEN, CDR2 SYDVKM. J lost 4 bases, V lost 4 bases, and 17 bases had no gene match. The CDR3 length is 19 residues. CDR3 DNA sequence: TGTGCCAGCAGTTCCCTACTAGCGGGAGCGTACGCTCTTTCAGAGACCCAGTACTTC. As protein: CASSSLLAGAYALSETQYF.

This clonotype was seen many times. This sequence joins TRBV25-1 and TRBJ2-3, with D maybe TRBD2 (6 bases). The length of the CDR3 is 18 residues. Trimming cost V 4 bases and J 2 bases, with 22 bases left between them. Germline values: CDR1 MGHDK, CDR2 SYGVNS. CDR3 coding DNA: TGTGCCAGCAGTGGGGTAAGGGACTCGGATGATGACACAGATACGCAGTATTTT. Its translation is CASSGVRDSDDDTDTQYF.

This clonotype showed up many times. The chain employs TRBV5-6 and TRBJ2-2; unclear D gene. The CDR3 is 15 amino acids. Trimming shortened V by 1 base and J by 4 bases, and 11 bases separated the two germline ends. Germline V CDR1 and CDR2: SGHDT, YYEEEE. CDR3 protein: CASSLPGLGTGELFF. As DNA, the CDR3 is TGTGCCAGCAGCTTGCCTGGGCTCGGCACCGGGGAGCTGTTTTTT.

Regarding this clonotype: It may be a read error: a sequence one base away is much more abundant. V gene TRBV3-1 combines with J gene TRBJ1-5; 7 nucleotides line up with TRBD1. Germline-derived CDR1 and CDR2 are LGHDT and YNNKEL (reference sequence). There are 14 residues in the CDR3. CDR3 sequence: CASSQAGGGQPQNF. The CDR3 coding sequence is TGTGCCAGCAGCCAAGCAGGGGGAGGTCAGCCCCAGAATTTT. Full variable domain (missing parts from reference TRBV3-1 and TRBJ1-5): DTAVSQTPKYLVTQMGNDKSIKCEQNLGHDTMYWYKQDSKKFLKIMFSYNNKELIINETVPNRFSPKSPDKAHLNLHINSLELGDSAVYFCASSQAGGGQPQNFGDGTRLSIL.

This sequence joins TRBV4-2 and TRBJ2-7, with D hard to call. The length of the CDR3 is 13 residues. Germline CDR1 is LGHNA and CDR2 is YNFKEQ. V was cut by 10 bases and J by 3 bases, with 16 bases left in between. DNA of the CDR3: TGTGCCATGAGCCCTCGGCCCCTCTACGAGCAGTACTTC. It specifies CAMSPRPLYEQYF.

Ten or more counts support this clonotype. V gene TRBV11-3 combines with J gene TRBJ2-1; a possible D gene is TRBD1 (6 bases). This CDR3 contains 14 residues. V lost 3 bases, J lost 6 bases, and 12 bases lay in between. Germline V gives CDR1 SGHNT, CDR2 YENEEA. CDR3 in DNA: TGTGCCAGCAGCTTGTTCGACAGGTCCAATGAGCAGTTCTTC. Translation: CASSLFDRSNEQFF.

This clonotype was observed at least ten times. The J gene is TRBJ2-1, the V gene TRBV28; D is ambiguous. CDR1 is MDHEN, CDR2 SYDVKM, per germline. The CDR3 runs to 13 residues. With 7 bases removed from V and 2 bases from J, the gap between germline ends came to 9 bases. DNA for the CDR3: TGTGCCAGCATGGATTTGGCCTACAATGAGCAGTTCTTC. Protein product: CASMDLAYNEQFF.

This clonotype came up many times. V gene TRBV5-1 combines with J gene TRBJ2-1; 7 bases agree with TRBD2. The V segment lost 4 bases and the J segment 4 bases; nucleotides outside the gene matches: 17. The CDR3 covers 18 residues. Looked up from germline, CDR1 is SGHRS and CDR2 is YFSETQ. The CDR3, as DNA: TGCGCCAGCAGCGCGACCTTATCGACTAGCAGAATATACAATGAGCAGTTCTTC. Its translation is CASSATLSTSRIYNEQFF.

This clonotype was counted at least ten times. The V gene is TRBV20-1, the J gene TRBJ2-7, with no clear D. The CDR3 runs 12 residues. V lost 4 bases and J 2 bases, leaving 9 bases between the germline ends. Germline CDR1 and CDR2: DFQATT and SNEGSKA (reference sequence). The CDR3 sequence is CSATDGTYEQYF. CDR3 nucleotide sequence: TGCAGTGCTACTGACGGAACCTACGAGCAGTACTTC.

Many counts were recorded for this clonotype. This chain's CDR3 is CASSSPGGLGRITEAFF. CDR3 DNA sequence: TGTGCCAGCAGCTCCCCGGGGGGGCTGGGGAGAATCACTGAAGCTTTCTTT. The chain has TRBV7-9 and TRBJ1-1, with D possibly matching TRBD1 (6 bases). This CDR3 comprises 17 residues. Trimming cost V 4 bases and J 4 bases, with 22 bases left between them. CDR1 and CDR2 from the germline V gene are SEHNR and FQNEAQ (reference sequence). Variable domain in full (rest from reference TRBV7-9 and TRBJ1-1): DTGVSQNPRHKITKRGQNVTFRCDPISEHNRLYWYRQTLGQGPEFLTYFQNEAQLEKSRLLSDRFSAERPKGSFSTLEIQRTEQGDSAMYLCASSSPGGLGRITEAFFGQGTRLTVV.

This chain connects TRBV7-8 to TRBJ2-5; 10 bases line up with TRBD2. The CDR3 length is 14 residues. Trimming removed 4 bases from V and 3 bases from J; junction bases left unmatched: 2. Germline V gene data show CDR1 as SGHVS and CDR2 as FQNEAQ. CDR3 amino acids: CASSWLAGEETQYF. CDR3 nucleotide sequence: TGTGCCAGCAGCTGGCTAGCGGGAGAAGAGACCCAGTACTTC.

The chain links TRBV5-1 to TRBJ2-1, with D tentatively TRBD1 or TRBD2 (5 bases each). The CDR3 extends over 16 amino acids. The germline V gene has CDR1 SGHRS and CDR2 YFSETQ. Trimming took off 2 bases at V and 0 bases at J, with 12 bases between the two ends. This CDR3 reads CASSFGSGSSYNEQFF. CDR3 nucleotide sequence: TGCGCCAGCAGCTTCGGATCAGGGAGCTCCTACAATGAGCAGTTCTTC.

In its sample, this clonotype was seen many times. The chain employs TRBV20-1 and TRBJ2-5, with a tentative D call TRBD1 (5 bases). The CDR3 is 13 amino acids. The V gene lost 6 bases and the J gene lost 2 bases, with 13 bases spanning the gap. From germline, CDR1 is DFQATT and CDR2 SNEGSKA (reference sequence). The CDR3 bases are TGCAGTGCACACCATCAGGGTCAAGAGACCCAGTACTTC. Translated, it gives CSAHHQGQETQYF.

This clonotype showed up many times. The V and J genes are TRBV5-1 and TRBJ2-3; 8 bases are a match to TRBD1. The CDR3 consists of 18 residues. Trimming cost V 0 bases and J 4 bases; bases outside gene matches: 13. Germline assignment: CDR1 SGHRS and CDR2 YFSETQ. The CDR3 bases are TGCGCCAGCAGCTTGGCCGGGACAGGCGGTGGGTTAGCAGATACGCAGTATTTT. Translated: CASSLAGTGGGLADTQYF.

The table lists this clonotype with a few counts. The chain uses TRBV5-5 and TRBJ2-1, with 7 bases aligning to TRBD2. CDR1 is SGHKS and CDR2 is YYEKEE in the germline V gene (reference sequence). This CDR3 spans 17 amino acids. V trimming: 6 bases; J trimming: 3 bases; junction bases outside the gene matches: 15. This CDR3 reads CASTRALSGISYNEQFF. Written as DNA, the CDR3 is TGTGCCAGCACTAGAGCCCTAAGCGGGATTAGCTACAATGAGCAGTTCTTC.

At least ten counts were recorded for this clonotype. The CDR3 is CASSAGYNTGELFF. The CDR3 DNA reads TGTGCCAGCAGCGCGGGGTACAACACCGGGGAGCTGTTTTTT. The chain has TRBV25-1 and TRBJ2-2; TRBD2 might be the D (6 bases). CDR3 size: 14 residues. Trimming removed 6 bases at V and 2 bases at J, with 10 bases between. Germline CDR1 reads MGHDK; CDR2 reads SYGVNS.

The sample holds many counts of this clonotype. The chain links TRBV20-1 to TRBJ1-1; TRBD1 aligns across 7 bases. V shed 1 base and J 3 bases; nucleotides not matched to a gene: 8. CDR1 and CDR2 from the germline V gene are DFQATT and SNEGSKA (reference sequence). This CDR3 is 15 amino acids long. CDR3 sequence (DNA): TGCAGTGCTAGAGGACAGGGCTTGGGTGACACTGAAGCTTTCTTT. Translation: CSARGQGLGDTEAFF.

Ten or more counts support this clonotype. The chain combines TRBV20-1 with TRBJ2-7, with 7 bases matching TRBD1. The CDR3 contains 15 residues. From germline, CDR1 is DFQATT and CDR2 SNEGSKA (reference sequence). J gave up 1 base and V 5 bases, and 11 bases lay outside the gene matches. The CDR3 reads CSAQGTGTASYEQYF. The CDR3 DNA reads TGCAGTGCTCAGGGAACCGGGACAGCTTCCTACGAGCAGTACTTC.

A few counts support this clonotype. The chain uses TRBV7-9 and TRBJ1-2; 8 bases match TRBD1. V shed 4 bases, J shed 8 bases, and the junction held 6 bases outside the gene matches. The CDR3 totals 13 residues. The V gene's germline CDR1 is SEHNR and CDR2 FQNEAQ (reference sequence). DNA of the CDR3: TGTGCCAGCAGCTGGACAGGGACTGGAGGCTACACCTTC. Its protein is CASSWTGTGGYTF.

This chain joins TRBV11-2 and TRBJ2-7; 11 bases map to TRBD2. Germline V CDR1 and CDR2: SGHAT, FQNNGV. With V trimmed by 3 bases and J by 1 base, 8 bases remained unmatched. This CDR3 has 17 residues. Here the CDR3 reads CASSFRSGTSGSYEQYF. The CDR3, as DNA: TGTGCCAGCAGCTTCCGCTCGGGGACTAGCGGATCCTACGAGCAGTACTTC. The full variable domain, completed using reference TRBV11-2 and TRBJ2-7, is EAGVAQSPRYKIIEKRQSVAFWCNPISGHATLYWYQQILGQGPKLLIQFQNNGVVDDSQLPKDRFSAERLKGVDSTLKIQPAKLEDSAVYLCASSFRSGTSGSYEQYFGPGTRLTVT.

This clonotype was detected ten times or more. V is TRBV11-2 and J is TRBJ1-1; a weak D match, TRBD1 (6 bases). Germline CDR1 reads SGHAT; CDR2 reads FQNNGV. This CDR3 is built from 16 residues. V lost 5 bases and J lost 4, with 20 bases in between. The CDR3 protein is CASSTTMGAPGTEAFF. The CDR3 region has the DNA TGTGCCAGCAGCACTACTATGGGGGCCCCGGGCACTGAAGCTTTCTTT.